These 14 T cell receptor beta chains originate from one sample sequenced in a study of cytomegalovirus exposure and HLA in healthy donors. The PCR ran on 60 Vbeta and 13 Jbeta primers. Here immunoSEQ multiplex PCR was the method, and the copy in TCRdb shows in-frame clones only, minus some. This table holds about 100,000 clones, 78% found once. The sample comprised PBMCs. The receptors derive from a woman aged 55-75 years in good health and CMV-seronegative.

This chain links TRBV27 with TRBJ2-7; D not resolved. There are 13 residues in the CDR3. Germline V lookup: CDR1 MNHEY, CDR2 SMNVEV (reference sequence). V lost 2 bases and J 2 bases, leaving 7 bases between the germline ends. DNA for the CDR3: TGTGCCAGCAGTTTAAATGTAGCCTACGAGCAGTACTTC. Amino acids: CASSLNVAYEQYF.

The chain has TRBV5-1 and TRBJ2-1, with TRBD2 identical over 7 bases. CDR1 and CDR2 (germline): SGHRS, YFSETQ. The CDR3 is made up of 17 amino acids. Unmatched junction bases numbered 10, after V lost 4 bases and J lost 0 bases. CDR3 sequence reads: CASSPIAGASSYNEQFF. The CDR3 DNA is TGCGCCAGCAGCCCAATAGCGGGCGCGAGCTCCTACAATGAGCAGTTCTTC.

The rearrangement uses TRBV10-1 and TRBJ2-7; 8 positions match TRBD1. Germline V gives CDR1 WNHNN, CDR2 SYGVQD (reference sequence). This CDR3 region has 15 residues. With 3 bases clipped from V and 2 bases from J, the junction kept 6 bases outside the gene matches. The CDR3 DNA reads TGCGCCAGCAGTGAAGGGGCAGGGGGCGCCTACGAGCAGTACTTC. Protein sequence: CASSEGAGGAYEQYF.

The count of this clone is one. The genes are TRBV2 and TRBJ2-5; D gene uncertain. V gave up 2 bases and J gave up 5 bases, with 12 bases separating them. CDR1 is SNHLY and CDR2 is FYNNEI in the germline V gene. The CDR3 spans 14 residues. CDR3 bases: TGTGCCAGCAGTGAAACATCCCCGAGGGAGACCCAGTACTTC. Its protein is CASSETSPRETQYF.

The chain uses TRBV5-6 and TRBJ2-5; TRBD1 might be the D (5 bases). Trimming stripped 4 bases from V and 2 bases from J, with 9 bases between. The CDR3 spans 13 residues. Germline V gene data show CDR1 as SGHDT and CDR2 as YYEEEE. This CDR3 reads CASSKDIQETQYF. The DNA for the CDR3 is TGTGCCAGCAGCAAGGACATACAAGAGACCCAGTACTTC.

The V and J genes are TRBV29-1 and TRBJ2-3; 9 nucleotides agree with TRBD1. The CDR3 extends over 14 amino acids. Germline CDR1 reads SQVTM; CDR2 reads ANQGSEA. The J segment lost 2 bases and the V segment lost 5 bases, leaving 5 bases of the junction unmatched. CDR3 in amino acids: CSVLDRGSTDTQYF. The CDR3 nucleotides are TGCAGCGTTTTGGACAGGGGCTCCACAGATACGCAGTATTTT.

V usage is TRBV7-9 and J usage is TRBJ2-7; TRBD2 matches at 8 bases. J was trimmed by 0 bases and V by 5 bases; bases with no gene match: 9. The CDR3 runs to 16 residues. Per the germline V gene, CDR1 is SEHNR and CDR2 is FQNEAQ (reference sequence). The CDR3 loop reads CASSPAGGRSSYEQYF. CDR3 nucleotides: TGTGCCAGCAGCCCTGCGGGGGGACGCAGCTCCTACGAGCAGTACTTC.

The gene calls are TRBV7-7 and TRBJ1-6; D gene unclear. The V end was cut by 0 bases, the J end by 7 bases, with 13 bases between. This CDR3 is 16 amino acids long. Germline loops: CDR1 SSHAT, CDR2 FNYEAQ (reference sequence). The chain's CDR3 is CASSLAQQEENSPLHF. The CDR3 DNA reads TGTGCCAGCAGCTTAGCGCAGCAGGAGGAGAATTCACCCCTCCACTTT.

The chain combines TRBV30 with TRBJ2-5, with D possibly TRBD1 on 6 matching bases. This CDR3 has 16 residues. V was shortened by 4 bases and J by 4 bases, with 22 bases between the two germline ends. In germline, CDR1 is GTSNPN, CDR2 SVGIG (reference sequence). The CDR3 coding sequence is TGTGCCTGGAACCAGGGGAGAGGGTTGCGCCGAGAGACCCAGTACTTC. Encoded protein: CAWNQGRGLRRETQYF. The full variable domain, rest sourced from reference TRBV30 and TRBJ2-5, is SQTIHQWPATLVQPVGSPLSLECTVEGTSNPNLYWYRQAAGRGLQLLFYSVGIGQISSEVPQNLSASRPQDRQFILSSKKLLLSDSGFYLCAWNQGRGLRRETQYFGPGTRLLVL.

The gene calls are TRBV5-6 and TRBJ2-3; D uncertain. Trimming took 5 bases from V and 5 from J, leaving 15 bases between them. CDR3 length: 14 residues. Looked up from germline, CDR1 is SGHDT and CDR2 is YYEEEE. Here the CDR3 reads CASSWAEIEDTQYF. In DNA, the CDR3 is TGTGCCAGCAGTTGGGCCGAGATCGAAGATACGCAGTATTTT.

The rearrangement links TRBV5-1 to TRBJ2-3; D uncertain. The germline V gene has CDR1 SGHRS and CDR2 YFSETQ. This CDR3 contains 15 residues. V dropped 0 bases and J dropped 0 bases, with 8 bases sitting between them. CDR3 in amino acids: CASSLDSSSTDTQYF. CDR3 DNA: TGCGCCAGCAGCTTGGACAGTTCTAGCACAGATACGCAGTATTTT.

The genes are TRBV20-1 and TRBJ2-1; D gene uncertain. The CDR3 contains 11 residues. Germline V lookup: CDR1 DFQATT, CDR2 SNEGSKA (reference sequence). V dropped 1 base and J dropped 12 bases, with 10 bases sitting between them. CDR3 DNA: TGCAGTGCTAGAGCCCTATTCGGGCAGTTCTTC. Amino acid sequence: CSARALFGQFF.

The gene calls are TRBV4-1 and TRBJ2-1; possible D gene TRBD2, 5 bases. Germline V gene sequence: CDR1 MGHRA, CDR2 YSYEKL. The CDR3 spans 14 residues. Trimming shortened V by 3 bases and J by 9 bases, and 15 bases separated the two germline ends. CDR3 sequence: CASSHLDLVGEQFF. The CDR3 DNA reads TGCGCCAGCAGCCACCTGGACTTAGTAGGTGAGCAGTTCTTC.

The gene calls are TRBV6-1 and TRBJ1-1, with D unclear. Looked up from germline, CDR1 is MNHNS and CDR2 is SASEGT. V dropped 1 base and J dropped 3 bases, with 9 bases sitting between them. The CDR3 runs to 14 residues. The CDR3 here is CASSEEGGYTEAFF. The CDR3 region has the DNA TGTGCCAGCAGTGAAGAGGGCGGGTACACTGAAGCTTTCTTT.